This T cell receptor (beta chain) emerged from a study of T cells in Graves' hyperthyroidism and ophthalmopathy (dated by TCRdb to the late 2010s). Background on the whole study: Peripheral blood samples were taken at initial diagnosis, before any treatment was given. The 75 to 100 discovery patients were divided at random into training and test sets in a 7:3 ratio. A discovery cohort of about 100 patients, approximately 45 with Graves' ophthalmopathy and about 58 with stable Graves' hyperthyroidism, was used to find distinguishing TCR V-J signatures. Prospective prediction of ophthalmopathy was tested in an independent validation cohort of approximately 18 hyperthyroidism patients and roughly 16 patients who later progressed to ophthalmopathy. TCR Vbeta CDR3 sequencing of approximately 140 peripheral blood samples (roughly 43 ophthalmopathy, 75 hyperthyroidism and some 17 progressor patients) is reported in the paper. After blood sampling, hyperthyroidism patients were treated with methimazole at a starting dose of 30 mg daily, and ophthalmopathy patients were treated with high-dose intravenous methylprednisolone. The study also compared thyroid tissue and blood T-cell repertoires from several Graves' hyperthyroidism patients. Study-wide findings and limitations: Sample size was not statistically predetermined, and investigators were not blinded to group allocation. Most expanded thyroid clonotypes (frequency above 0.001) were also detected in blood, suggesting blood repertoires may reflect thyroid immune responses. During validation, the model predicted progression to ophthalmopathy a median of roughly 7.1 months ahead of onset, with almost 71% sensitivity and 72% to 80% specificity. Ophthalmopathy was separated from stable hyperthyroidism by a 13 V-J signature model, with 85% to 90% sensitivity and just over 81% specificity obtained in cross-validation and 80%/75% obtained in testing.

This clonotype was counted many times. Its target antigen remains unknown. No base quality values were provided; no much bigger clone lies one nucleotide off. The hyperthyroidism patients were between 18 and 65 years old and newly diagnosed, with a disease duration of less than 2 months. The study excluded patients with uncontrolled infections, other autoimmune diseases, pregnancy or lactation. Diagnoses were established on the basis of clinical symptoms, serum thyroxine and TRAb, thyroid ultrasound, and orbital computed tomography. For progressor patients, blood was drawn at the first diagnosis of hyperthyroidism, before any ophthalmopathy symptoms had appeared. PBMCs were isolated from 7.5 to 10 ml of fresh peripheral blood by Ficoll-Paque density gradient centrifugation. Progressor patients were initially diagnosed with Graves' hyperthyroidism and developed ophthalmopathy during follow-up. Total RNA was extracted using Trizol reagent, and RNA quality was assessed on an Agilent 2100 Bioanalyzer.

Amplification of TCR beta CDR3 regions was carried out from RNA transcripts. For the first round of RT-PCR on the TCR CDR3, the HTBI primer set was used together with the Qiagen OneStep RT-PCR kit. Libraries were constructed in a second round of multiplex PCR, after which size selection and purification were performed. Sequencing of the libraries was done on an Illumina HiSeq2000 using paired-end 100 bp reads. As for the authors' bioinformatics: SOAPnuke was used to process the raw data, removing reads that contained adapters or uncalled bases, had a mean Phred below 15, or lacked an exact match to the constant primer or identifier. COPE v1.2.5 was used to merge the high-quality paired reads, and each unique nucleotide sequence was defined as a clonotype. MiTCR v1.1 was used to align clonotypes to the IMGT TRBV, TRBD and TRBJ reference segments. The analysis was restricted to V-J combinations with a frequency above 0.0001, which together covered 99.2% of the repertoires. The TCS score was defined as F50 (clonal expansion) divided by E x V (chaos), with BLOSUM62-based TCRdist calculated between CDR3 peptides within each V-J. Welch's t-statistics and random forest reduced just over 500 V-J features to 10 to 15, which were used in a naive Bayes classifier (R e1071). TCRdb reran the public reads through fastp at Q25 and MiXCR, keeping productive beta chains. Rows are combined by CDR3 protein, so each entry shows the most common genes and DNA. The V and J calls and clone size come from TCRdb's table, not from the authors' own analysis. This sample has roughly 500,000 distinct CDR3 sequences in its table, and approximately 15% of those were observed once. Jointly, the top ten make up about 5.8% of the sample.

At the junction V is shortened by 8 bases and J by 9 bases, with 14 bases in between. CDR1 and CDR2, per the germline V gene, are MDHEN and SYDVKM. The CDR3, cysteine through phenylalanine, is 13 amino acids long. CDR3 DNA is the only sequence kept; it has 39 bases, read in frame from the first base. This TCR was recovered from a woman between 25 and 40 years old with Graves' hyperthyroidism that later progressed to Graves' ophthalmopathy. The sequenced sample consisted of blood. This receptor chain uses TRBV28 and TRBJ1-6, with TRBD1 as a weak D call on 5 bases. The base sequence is TGTGCCAGCCATGGGGCCCTAATTTCACCCCTCCACTTT. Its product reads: CASHGALISPLHF.